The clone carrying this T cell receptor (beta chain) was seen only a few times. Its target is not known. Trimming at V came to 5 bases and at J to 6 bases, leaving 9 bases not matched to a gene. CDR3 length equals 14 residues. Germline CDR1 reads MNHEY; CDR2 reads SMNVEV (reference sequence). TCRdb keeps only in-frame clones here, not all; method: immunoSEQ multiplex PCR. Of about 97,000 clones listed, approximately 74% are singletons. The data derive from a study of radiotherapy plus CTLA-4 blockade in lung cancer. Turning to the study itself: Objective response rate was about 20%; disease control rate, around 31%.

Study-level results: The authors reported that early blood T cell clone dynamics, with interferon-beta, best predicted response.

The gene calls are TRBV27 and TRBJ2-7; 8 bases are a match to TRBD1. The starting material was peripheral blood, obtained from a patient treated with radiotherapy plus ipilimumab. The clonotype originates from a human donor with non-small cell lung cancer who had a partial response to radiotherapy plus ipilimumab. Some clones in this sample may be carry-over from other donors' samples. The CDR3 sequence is CASSLRQGLGEQYF. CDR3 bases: TGTGCCAGCAGTCTCCGACAGGGGCTGGGCGAGCAGTACTTC.